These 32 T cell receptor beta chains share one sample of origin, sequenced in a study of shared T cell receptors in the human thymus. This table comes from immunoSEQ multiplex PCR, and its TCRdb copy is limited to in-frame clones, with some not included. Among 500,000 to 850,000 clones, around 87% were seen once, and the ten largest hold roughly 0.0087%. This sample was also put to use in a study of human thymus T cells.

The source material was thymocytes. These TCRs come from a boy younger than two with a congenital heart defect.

In nucleotides, the CDR3 is TGTGCCAGCAGTTTGGAGGGACTAGCGTCAGATACGCAGTATTTT. Its translation: CASSLEGLASDTQYF. The rearrangement joins TRBV27 to TRBJ2-3; 10 positions agree with TRBD2. The V gene end was trimmed by 3 bases and the J gene end by 4 bases; junction bases not matched to a gene: 4. CDR1 MNHEY and CDR2 SMNVEV come from the germline V gene (reference sequence). The CDR3 has 15 residues.

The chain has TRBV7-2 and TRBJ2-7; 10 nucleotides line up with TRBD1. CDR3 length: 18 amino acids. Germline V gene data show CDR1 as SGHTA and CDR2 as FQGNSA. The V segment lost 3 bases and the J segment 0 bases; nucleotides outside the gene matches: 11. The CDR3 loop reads CASSLNGTGDFSSYEQYF. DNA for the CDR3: TGTGCCAGCAGCTTGAATGGGACAGGGGATTTTTCCTCCTACGAGCAGTACTTC.

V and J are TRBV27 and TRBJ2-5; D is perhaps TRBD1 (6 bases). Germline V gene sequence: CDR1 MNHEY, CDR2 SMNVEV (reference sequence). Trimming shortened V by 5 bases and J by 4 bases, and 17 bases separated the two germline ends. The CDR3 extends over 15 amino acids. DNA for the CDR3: TGTGCCAGCAGTCCCTCACAGGGAGACTCAGAGACCCAGTACTTC. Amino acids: CASSPSQGDSETQYF.

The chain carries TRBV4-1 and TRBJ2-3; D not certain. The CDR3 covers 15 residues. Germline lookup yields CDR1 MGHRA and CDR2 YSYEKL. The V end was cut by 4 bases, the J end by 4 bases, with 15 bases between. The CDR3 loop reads CASSRLAEIADTQYF. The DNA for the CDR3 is TGCGCCAGCAGCCGTCTGGCGGAGATCGCAGATACGCAGTATTTT.

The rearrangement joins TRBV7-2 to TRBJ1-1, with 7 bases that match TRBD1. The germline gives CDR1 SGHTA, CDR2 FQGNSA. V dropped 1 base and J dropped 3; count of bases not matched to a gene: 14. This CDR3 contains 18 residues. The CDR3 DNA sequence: TGTGCCAGCAGCTTAGAGGGTGCCCCGGGACAGCGGGACACTGAAGCTTTCTTT. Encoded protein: CASSLEGAPGQRDTEAFF. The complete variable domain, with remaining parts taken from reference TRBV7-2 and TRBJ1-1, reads GAGVSQSPSNKVTEKGKDVELRCDPISGHTALYWYRQSLGQGLEFLIYFQGNSAPDKSGLPSDRFSAERTGGSVSTLTIQRTQQEDSAVYLCASSLEGAPGQRDTEAFFGQGTRLTVV.

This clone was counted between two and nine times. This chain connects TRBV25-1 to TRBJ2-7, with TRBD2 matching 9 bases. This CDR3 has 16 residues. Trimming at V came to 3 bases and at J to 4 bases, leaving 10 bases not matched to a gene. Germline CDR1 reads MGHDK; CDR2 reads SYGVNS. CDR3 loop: CASSDSNASGGYEQYF. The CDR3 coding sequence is TGTGCCAGCAGTGATAGCAACGCGAGCGGGGGGTACGAGCAGTACTTC.

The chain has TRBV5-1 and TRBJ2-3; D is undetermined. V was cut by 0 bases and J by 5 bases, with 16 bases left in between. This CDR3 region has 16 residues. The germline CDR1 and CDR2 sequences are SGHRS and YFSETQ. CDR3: CASSLVSAKPGDTQYF. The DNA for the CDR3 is TGCGCCAGCAGCTTGGTATCGGCCAAACCGGGAGATACGCAGTATTTT. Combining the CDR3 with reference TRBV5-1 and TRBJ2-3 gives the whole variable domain KAGVTQTPRYLIKTRGQQVTLSCSPISGHRSVSWYQQTPGQGLQFLFEYFSETQRNKGNFPGRFSGRQFSNSRSEMNVSTLELGDSALYLCASSLVSAKPGDTQYFGPGTRLTVL.

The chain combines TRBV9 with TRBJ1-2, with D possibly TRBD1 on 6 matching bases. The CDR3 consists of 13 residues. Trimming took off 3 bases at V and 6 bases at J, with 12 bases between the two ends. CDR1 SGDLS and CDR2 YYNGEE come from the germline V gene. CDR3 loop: CASSALQGHGYTF. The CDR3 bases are TGTGCCAGCAGCGCGCTACAGGGCCATGGCTACACCTTC.

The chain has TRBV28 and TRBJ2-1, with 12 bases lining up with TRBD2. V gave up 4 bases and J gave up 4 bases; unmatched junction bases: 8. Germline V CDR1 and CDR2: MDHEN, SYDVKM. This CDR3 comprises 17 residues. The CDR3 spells CASSSTSGGIPYNEQFF. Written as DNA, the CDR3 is TGTGCCAGCAGTTCCACTAGCGGGGGGATCCCGTACAATGAGCAGTTCTTC.

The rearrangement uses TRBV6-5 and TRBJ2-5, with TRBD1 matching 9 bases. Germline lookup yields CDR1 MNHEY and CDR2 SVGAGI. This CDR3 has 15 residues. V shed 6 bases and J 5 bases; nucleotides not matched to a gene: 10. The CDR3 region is CASSNRTGALETQYF. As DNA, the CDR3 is TGTGCCAGCAGCAATAGGACAGGGGCCTTGGAGACCCAGTACTTC.

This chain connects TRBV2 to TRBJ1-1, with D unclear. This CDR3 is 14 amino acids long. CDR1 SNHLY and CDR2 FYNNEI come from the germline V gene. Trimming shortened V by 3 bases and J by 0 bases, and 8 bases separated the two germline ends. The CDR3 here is CASSEGRVNTEAFF. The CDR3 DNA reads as TGTGCCAGCAGTGAGGGGAGGGTGAACACTGAAGCTTTCTTT.

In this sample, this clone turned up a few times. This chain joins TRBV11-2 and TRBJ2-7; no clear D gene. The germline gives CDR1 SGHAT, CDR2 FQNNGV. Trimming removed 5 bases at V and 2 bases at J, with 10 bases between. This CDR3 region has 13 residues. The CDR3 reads CASSHRHTYEQYF. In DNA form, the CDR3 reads TGTGCCAGCAGCCACCGACACACCTACGAGCAGTACTTC.

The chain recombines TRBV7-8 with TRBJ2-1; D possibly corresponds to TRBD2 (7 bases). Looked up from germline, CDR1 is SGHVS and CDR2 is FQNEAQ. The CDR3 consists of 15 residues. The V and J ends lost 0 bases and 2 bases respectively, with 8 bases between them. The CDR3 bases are TGTGCCAGCAGCTTAGCGGGGGGGCCCTACAATGAGCAGTTCTTC. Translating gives CASSLAGGPYNEQFF.

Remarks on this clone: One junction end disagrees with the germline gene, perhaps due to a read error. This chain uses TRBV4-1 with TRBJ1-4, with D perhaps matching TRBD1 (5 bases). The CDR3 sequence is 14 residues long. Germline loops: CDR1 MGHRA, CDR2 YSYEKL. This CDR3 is CASSLKGMTEKLSF. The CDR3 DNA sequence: TGCGCCAGCAGCCTGAAGGGGATGACAGAAAAACTGTCTTTT.

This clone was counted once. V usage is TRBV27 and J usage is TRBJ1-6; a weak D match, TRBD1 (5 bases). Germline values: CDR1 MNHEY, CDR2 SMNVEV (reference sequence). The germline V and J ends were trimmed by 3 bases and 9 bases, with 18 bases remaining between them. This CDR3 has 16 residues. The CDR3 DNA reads TGTGCCAGCAGTTTGTCCTGGGAGGGGAGATTTTCACCCCTCCACTTT. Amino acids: CASSLSWEGRFSPLHF.

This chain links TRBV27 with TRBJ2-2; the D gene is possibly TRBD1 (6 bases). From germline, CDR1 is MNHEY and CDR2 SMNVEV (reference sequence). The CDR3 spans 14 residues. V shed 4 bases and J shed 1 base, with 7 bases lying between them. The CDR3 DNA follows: TGTGCCAGCAGTTCACAGGGGAACACCGGGGAGCTGTTTTTT. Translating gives CASSSQGNTGELFF.

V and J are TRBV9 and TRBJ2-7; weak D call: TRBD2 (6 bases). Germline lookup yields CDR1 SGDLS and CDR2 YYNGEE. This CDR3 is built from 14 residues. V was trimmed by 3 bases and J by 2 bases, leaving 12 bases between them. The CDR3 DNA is TGTGCCAGCAGCGCGGATCGGGAGACCTACGAGCAGTACTTC. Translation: CASSADRETYEQYF.

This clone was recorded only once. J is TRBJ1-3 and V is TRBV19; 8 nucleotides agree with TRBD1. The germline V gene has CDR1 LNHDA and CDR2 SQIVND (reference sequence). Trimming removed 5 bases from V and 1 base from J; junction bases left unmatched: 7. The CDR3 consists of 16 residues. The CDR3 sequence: CASSPQGASSGNTIYF. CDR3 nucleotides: TGTGCCAGTAGTCCGCAGGGGGCATCGTCTGGAAACACCATATATTTT.

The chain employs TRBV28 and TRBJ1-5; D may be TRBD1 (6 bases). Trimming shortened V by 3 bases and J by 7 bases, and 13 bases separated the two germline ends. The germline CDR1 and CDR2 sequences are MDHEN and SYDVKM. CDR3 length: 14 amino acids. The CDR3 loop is CASSFRRGRQPQHF. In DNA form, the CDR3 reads TGTGCCAGCAGTTTTCGCAGGGGTCGGCAGCCCCAGCATTTT.

CDR3 residues: CASSSLTGDRRGYTF. CDR3 bases: TGTGCCAGCAGTTCCCTTACAGGGGACCGGCGAGGCTACACCTTC. The genes are TRBV6-5 and TRBJ1-2, with TRBD1 matching over 7 bases. CDR3 length equals 15 residues. Germline trimming cut 4 bases from V and 8 bases from J; bases unmatched to any gene: 13. CDR1 is MNHEY and CDR2 is SVGAGI in the germline V gene.

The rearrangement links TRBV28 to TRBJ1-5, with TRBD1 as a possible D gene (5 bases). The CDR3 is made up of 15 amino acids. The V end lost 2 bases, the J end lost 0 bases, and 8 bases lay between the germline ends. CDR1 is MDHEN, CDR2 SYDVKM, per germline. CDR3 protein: CASSLGHHSNQPQHF. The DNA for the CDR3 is TGTGCCAGCAGTTTAGGACACCATAGCAATCAGCCCCAGCATTTT.

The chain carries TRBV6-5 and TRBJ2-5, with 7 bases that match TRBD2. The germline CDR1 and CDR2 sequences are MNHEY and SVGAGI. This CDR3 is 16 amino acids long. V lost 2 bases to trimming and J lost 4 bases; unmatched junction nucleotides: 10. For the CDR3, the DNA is TGTGCCAGCAGTTACCGCTGGCGGGAGACAGTAGAGACCCAGTACTTC. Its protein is CASSYRWRETVETQYF.

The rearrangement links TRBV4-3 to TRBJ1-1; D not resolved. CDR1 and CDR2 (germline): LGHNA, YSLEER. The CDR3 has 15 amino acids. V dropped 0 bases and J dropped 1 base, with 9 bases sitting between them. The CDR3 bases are TGCGCCAGCAGCCAAGAGCACAGCTCGAACACTGAAGCTTTCTTT. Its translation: CASSQEHSSNTEAFF.

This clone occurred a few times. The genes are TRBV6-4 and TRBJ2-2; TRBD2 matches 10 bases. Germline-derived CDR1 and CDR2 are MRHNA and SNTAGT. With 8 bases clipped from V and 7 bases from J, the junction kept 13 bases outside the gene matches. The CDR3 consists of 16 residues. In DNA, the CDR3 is TGTGCCAGCTGTAAACTAGCGGGGTGCCCGGACGGGGAGCTGTTTTTT. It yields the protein CASCKLAGCPDGELFF.

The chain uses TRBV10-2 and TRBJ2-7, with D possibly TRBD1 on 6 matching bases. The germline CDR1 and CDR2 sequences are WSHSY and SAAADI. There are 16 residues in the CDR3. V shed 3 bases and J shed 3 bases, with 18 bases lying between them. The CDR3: CASSDPQEGQGYEQYF. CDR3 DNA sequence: TGCGCCAGCAGTGACCCCCAAGAGGGACAAGGCTACGAGCAGTACTTC.

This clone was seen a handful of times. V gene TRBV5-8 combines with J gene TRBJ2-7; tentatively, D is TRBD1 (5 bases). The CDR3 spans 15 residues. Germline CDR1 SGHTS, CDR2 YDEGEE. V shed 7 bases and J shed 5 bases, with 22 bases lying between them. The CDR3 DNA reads TGTGCCAGCGGCAGCCCCCTAGGGGTTTTGCACGAGCAGTACTTC. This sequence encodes CASGSPLGVLHEQYF.

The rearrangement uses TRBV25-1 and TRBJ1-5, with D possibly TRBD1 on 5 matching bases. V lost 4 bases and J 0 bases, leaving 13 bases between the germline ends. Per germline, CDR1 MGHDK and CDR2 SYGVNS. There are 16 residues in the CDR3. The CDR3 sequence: CASSGSAGHSNQPQHF. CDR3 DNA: TGTGCCAGCAGTGGTTCGGCAGGGCATAGCAATCAGCCCCAGCATTTT. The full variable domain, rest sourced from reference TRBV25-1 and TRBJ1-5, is EADIYQTPRYLVIGTGKKITLECSQTMGHDKMYWYQQDPGMELHLIHYSYGVNSTEKGDLSSESTVSRIRTEHFPLTLESARPSHTSQYLCASSGSAGHSNQPQHFGDGTRLSIL.

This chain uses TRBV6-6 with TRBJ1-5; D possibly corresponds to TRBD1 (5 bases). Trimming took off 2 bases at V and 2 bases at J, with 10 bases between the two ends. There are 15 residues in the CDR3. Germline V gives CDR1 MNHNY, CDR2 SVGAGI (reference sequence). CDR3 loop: CASSYAGGGNQPQHF. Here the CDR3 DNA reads TGTGCCAGCAGTTACGCCGGGGGTGGCAATCAGCCCCAGCATTTT.

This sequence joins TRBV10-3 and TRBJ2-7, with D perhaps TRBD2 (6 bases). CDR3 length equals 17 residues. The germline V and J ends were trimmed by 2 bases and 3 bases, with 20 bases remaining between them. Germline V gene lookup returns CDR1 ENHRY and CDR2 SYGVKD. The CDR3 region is CAISESAGKGLFYEQYF. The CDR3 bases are TGTGCCATCAGTGAGAGCGCGGGGAAGGGGTTGTTCTACGAGCAGTACTTC.

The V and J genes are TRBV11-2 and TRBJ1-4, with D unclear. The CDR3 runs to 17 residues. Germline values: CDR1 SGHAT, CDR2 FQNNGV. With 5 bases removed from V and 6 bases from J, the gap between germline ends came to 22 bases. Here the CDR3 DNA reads TGTGCCAGCAGCATGAGAGGGTTCGGTTCCCATTATGAAAAACTGTTTTTT. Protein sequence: CASSMRGFGSHYEKLFF.

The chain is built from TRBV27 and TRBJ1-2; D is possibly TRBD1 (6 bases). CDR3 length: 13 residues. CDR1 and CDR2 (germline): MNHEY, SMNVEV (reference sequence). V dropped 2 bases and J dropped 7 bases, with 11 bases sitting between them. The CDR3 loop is CASSLPGEGGYTF. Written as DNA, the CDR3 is TGTGCCAGCAGTTTACCAGGGGAAGGTGGCTACACCTTC.

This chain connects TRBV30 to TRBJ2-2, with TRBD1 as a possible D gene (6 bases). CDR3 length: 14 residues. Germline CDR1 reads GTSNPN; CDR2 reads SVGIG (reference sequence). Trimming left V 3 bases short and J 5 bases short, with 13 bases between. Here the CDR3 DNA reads TGTGCCTGGAGCTACACAGGGATTACCGGGGAGCTGTTTTTT. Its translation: CAWSYTGITGELFF.